The 32 T cell receptor beta chains reported below all come from one sample, sequenced in a study of tumor-infiltrating lymphocytes in localized non-small cell lung cancer. Some clones are missing from TCRdb's copy, which holds only in-frame ones; the method was immunoSEQ multiplex PCR. This table holds some 5,000 clones, around 81% found once. The sequencing sample was made of lung tumor tissue. These receptors all stem from a human donor with non-small cell lung cancer.

The rearrangement uses TRBV4-3 and TRBJ1-2; D uncertain. V lost 4 bases and J lost 6, with 18 bases in between. Germline V gene sequence: CDR1 LGHNA, CDR2 YSLEER. This CDR3 comprises 15 residues. The CDR3 is CASSLVDRGGNGYTF. In DNA form, the CDR3 reads TGCGCCAGCAGCCTAGTGGACCGCGGAGGTAATGGCTACACCTTC.

The genes are TRBV30 and TRBJ2-6; 7 bases fit TRBD1. Germline CDR1 GTSNPN, CDR2 SVGIG (reference sequence). J lost 0 bases, V lost 6 bases, and 5 bases had no gene match. CDR3 length: 15 residues. This chain's CDR3 is CACTGALSGANVLTF. The CDR3 DNA reads as TGTGCCTGTACAGGGGCCCTCTCTGGGGCCAACGTCCTGACTTTC.

The chain joins TRBV4-2 to TRBJ2-1; 13 nucleotides line up with TRBD2. With 1 base clipped from V and 9 bases from J, the junction kept 12 bases outside the gene matches. Germline lookup yields CDR1 LGHNA and CDR2 YNFKEQ. This CDR3 has 18 residues. As DNA, the CDR3 is TGTGCCAGCAGCCAAGGTATAACTAGCGGGGGGGCCCGTCGTGAGCAGTTCTTC. Residues: CASSQGITSGGARREQFF.

This chain uses TRBV10-2 with TRBJ2-5; D may match TRBD1 or TRBD2 (6 bases each). V was trimmed by 6 bases and J by 5 bases, leaving 16 bases between them. The CDR3 loop spans 14 amino acids. Germline lookup yields CDR1 WSHSY and CDR2 SAAADI. CDR3: CASRRGERLETQYF. In DNA form, the CDR3 reads TGCGCCAGCAGGAGGGGGGAGAGGTTGGAGACCCAGTACTTC.

The genes are TRBV6-1 and TRBJ2-3, with D uncertain. From germline, CDR1 is MNHNS and CDR2 SASEGT. This CDR3 spans 14 amino acids. V lost 6 bases to trimming and J lost 6 bases, with 16 bases between them. The CDR3 sequence: CASRTATRLDTQYF. The CDR3 DNA sequence: TGTGCCAGCAGAACAGCTACGAGACTGGATACGCAGTATTTT.

This sequence joins TRBV30 and TRBJ1-4; D is possibly TRBD1 (5 bases). Germline CDR1 GTSNPN, CDR2 SVGIG (reference sequence). V lost 5 bases and J lost 5, with 12 bases in between. The CDR3 runs 13 residues. This CDR3 reads CAWDHSGNEKLFF. As DNA, the CDR3 is TGTGCCTGGGATCACTCAGGGAATGAAAAACTGTTTTTT.

The chain uses TRBV11-3 and TRBJ2-2; D is tentatively TRBD1 or TRBD2 (5 bases each). Trimming left V 5 bases short and J 6 bases short, with 10 bases between. This CDR3 is built from 13 residues. CDR1 is SGHNT, CDR2 YENEEA, per germline. The CDR3 coding sequence is TGTGCCAGCAGCGCTGAGGGGCCCGGGGAGCTGTTTTTT. Protein sequence: CASSAEGPGELFF.

The chain combines TRBV10-2 with TRBJ2-3; D ambiguous. This CDR3 comprises 11 residues. Germline CDR1 is WSHSY and CDR2 is SAAADI. V lost 4 bases, J lost 2 bases, and 1 base lay in between. CDR3 sequence (DNA): TGCGCCAGCAGTGTCACAGATACGCAGTATTTT. Residues: CASSVTDTQYF.

CDR3 sequence reads: CASSSRGTENTEAFF. Here the CDR3 DNA reads TGTGCCAGCAGCTCAAGGGGGACAGAGAACACTGAAGCTTTCTTT. The genes are TRBV7-8 and TRBJ1-1, with 7 positions matching TRBD1. Looked up from germline, CDR1 is SGHVS and CDR2 is FQNEAQ. The CDR3 sequence is 15 residues long. Trimming removed 4 bases from V and 1 base from J; junction bases left unmatched: 6.

The rearrangement joins TRBV5-6 to TRBJ1-1; D remains ambiguous. Germline loops: CDR1 SGHDT, CDR2 YYEEEE. The CDR3 consists of 14 residues. The V and J ends lost 4 bases and 1 base respectively, with 11 bases between them. The CDR3 DNA reads as TGTGCCAGCAGCCGCTTGGGAACGAACACTGAAGCTTTCTTT. It translates to CASSRLGTNTEAFF.

The V and J genes are TRBV14 and TRBJ1-1, with 7 bases matching TRBD1. This CDR3 spans 12 amino acids. With V trimmed by 1 base and J by 11 bases, 4 bases remained unmatched. Germline V gives CDR1 SGHDN, CDR2 FVKESK. The CDR3 protein is CASSQATGDAFF. CDR3 bases: TGTGCCAGCAGCCAAGCCACAGGGGACGCTTTCTTT.

This chain uses TRBV19 with TRBJ1-1; the D is unclear. The V gene lost 8 bases and the J gene lost 2 bases, with 9 bases spanning the gap. In germline, CDR1 is LNHDA, CDR2 SQIVND (reference sequence). CDR3 length: 12 residues. The chain's CDR3 is CASGLRNTEAFF. The CDR3 DNA reads as TGTGCCAGTGGACTCAGAAACACTGAAGCTTTCTTT.

This rearrangement joins TRBV7-3 to TRBJ2-1; the match to TRBD1 covers 7 bases. The CDR3 is 16 amino acids. V dropped 5 bases and J dropped 5; count of bases not matched to a gene: 12. Germline CDR1 reads SGHTA; CDR2 reads FQGTGA. The CDR3 region is CASSPRAGTVNNEQFF. The CDR3 DNA sequence: TGTGCCAGCAGCCCAAGGGCCGGGACAGTTAACAATGAGCAGTTCTTC.

The CDR3 region is CASSYGQALYGYTF. CDR3 bases: TGTGCCAGCAGTTACGGACAGGCGCTCTATGGCTACACCTTC. This chain joins TRBV6-6 and TRBJ1-2; the match to TRBD1 covers 7 bases. The CDR3 extends over 14 amino acids. Trimming took 2 bases from V and 4 from J; bases not matched to a gene: 4. Germline CDR1 and CDR2: MNHNY and SVGAGI (reference sequence).

The chain links TRBV7-2 to TRBJ1-4, with 8 nucleotides matching TRBD1. The CDR3 runs 15 residues. The J segment lost 5 bases and the V segment lost 3 bases, leaving 5 bases of the junction unmatched. Germline V gives CDR1 SGHTA, CDR2 FQGNSA. CDR3 in amino acids: CASSFRQGMNEKLFF. DNA for the CDR3: TGTGCCAGCAGCTTCCGACAGGGGATGAATGAAAAACTGTTTTTT.

The chain is built from TRBV4-1 and TRBJ2-5; the D is unclear. The CDR3 runs to 13 residues. Germline CDR1 is MGHRA and CDR2 is YSYEKL. V was trimmed by 3 bases and J by 1 base, leaving 6 bases between them. The CDR3, as DNA: TGCGCCAGCAGCCAGGGTATCCAAGAGACCCAGTACTTC. As protein: CASSQGIQETQYF.

The chain is built from TRBV7-2 and TRBJ1-5; D gene ambiguous. CDR1 and CDR2 from the germline V gene are SGHTA and FQGNSA. V was shortened by 1 base and J by 7 bases, with 17 bases between the two germline ends. This CDR3 region has 16 residues. CDR3 sequence: CASSLDPGSLGQPQHF. Written as DNA, the CDR3 is TGTGCCAGCAGCTTAGATCCGGGGTCCCTGGGGCAGCCCCAGCATTTT.

This sequence joins TRBV6-1 and TRBJ2-7; possibly TRBD1 for D (5 bases). Germline values: CDR1 MNHNS, CDR2 SASEGT. The CDR3 has 15 amino acids. V dropped 2 bases and J dropped 2 bases, with 13 bases sitting between them. The CDR3 DNA reads as TGTGCCAGCAGTGAAATTGACAGAATAACCTACGAGCAGTACTTC. Its protein is CASSEIDRITYEQYF.

The gene calls are TRBV5-6 and TRBJ1-2, with D unclear. Looked up from germline, CDR1 is SGHDT and CDR2 is YYEEEE. The CDR3 has 14 residues. V gave up 6 bases and J gave up 5 bases, with 17 bases separating them. The CDR3 nucleotides read TGTGCCAGCACAGTCGGGAACGGGGTATATGGCTACACCTTC. Protein: CASTVGNGVYGYTF.

The chain couples TRBV11-2 to TRBJ1-4, with D unresolved. Between the trimmed V and J ends, which lost 3 bases and 5 bases, there was a span of 10 bases. Germline V gives CDR1 SGHAT, CDR2 FQNNGV. CDR3 size: 14 residues. CDR3 region: CASSFQAFNEKLFF. DNA of the CDR3: TGTGCCAGCAGCTTTCAGGCCTTCAATGAAAAACTGTTTTTT.

CDR3 coding DNA: TGTGCCTGGAGCGTACAAAACTATGGCTACACCTTC. Its protein is CAWSVQNYGYTF. This rearrangement joins TRBV30 to TRBJ1-2; D gene ambiguous. Trimming removed 3 bases from V and 2 bases from J, with 7 bases in between. The length of the CDR3 is 12 residues. Germline CDR1 GTSNPN, CDR2 SVGIG (reference sequence).

This rearrangement joins TRBV7-5 to TRBJ2-3; no check of the table's D call, TRBD2, against the DNA was made. TRBV7-5 is described as a pseudogene. This CDR3 spans 15 amino acids. The CDR3 bases are TGTGCCAGAAGCCCGCTAGCGGGTAGGGCAGATACGCAGTATTTT. This gives the protein CARSPLAGRADTQYF.

The chain links TRBV4-1 to TRBJ2-7, with a possible D match to TRBD2 (6 bases). Germline V CDR1 and CDR2: MGHRA, YSYEKL. The CDR3 extends over 15 amino acids. Trimming removed 4 bases at V and 0 bases at J, with 13 bases between. DNA of the CDR3: TGCGCCAGCAGCCCGACTAGGACATACTCCTACGAGCAGTACTTC. This sequence encodes CASSPTRTYSYEQYF.

The rearrangement joins TRBV7-2 to TRBJ2-7; weak D call: TRBD1 (5 bases). The CDR3 contains 14 residues. Trimming shortened V by 1 base and J by 3 bases, and 10 bases separated the two germline ends. The germline CDR1 and CDR2 sequences are SGHTA and FQGNSA. The CDR3 DNA is TGTGCCAGCAGCTTAGTAAGGGGCTTCTACGAGCAGTACTTC. Translating it yields CASSLVRGFYEQYF.

The chain is built from TRBV5-1 and TRBJ1-2; 7 nucleotides align to TRBD1. Germline V lookup: CDR1 SGHRS, CDR2 YFSETQ. CDR3 length: 13 amino acids. Trimming took 2 bases from V and 10 from J; bases not matched to a gene: 8. CDR3 protein: CASSFEQGISYTF. The DNA of the CDR3 is TGCGCCAGCAGCTTTGAACAGGGGATCTCCTACACCTTC.

The gene calls are TRBV5-4 and TRBJ2-7; D unresolved. The CDR3 has 17 residues. Germline loops: CDR1 SGHNT, CDR2 YYREEE (reference sequence). Trimming took off 2 bases at V and 4 bases at J, with 22 bases between the two ends. The CDR3 DNA follows: TGTGCCAGCAGCTTTCAAGGGCCACTGGATTACGGGTACGAGCAGTACTTC. This gives the protein CASSFQGPLDYGYEQYF. Full variable domain (outside the CDR3, taken from reference TRBV5-4 and TRBJ2-7): ETGVTQSPTHLIKTRGQQVTLRCSSQSGHNTVSWYQQALGQGPQFIFQYYREEENGRGNFPPRFSGLQFPNYSSELNVNALELDDSALYLCASSFQGPLDYGYEQYFGPGTRLTVT.

For this clone: This same CDR3 is encoded by further DNA sequences in the sample. The V and J genes are TRBV5-1 and TRBJ1-3; D is uncertain. CDR3 size: 13 residues. CDR1 and CDR2 (germline): SGHRS, YFSETQ. Trimming shortened V by 3 bases and J by 2 bases, and 6 bases separated the two germline ends. As DNA, the CDR3 is TGCGCCAGCAGCTCTACAACTGGAAACACCATATATTTT. The encoded protein is CASSSTTGNTIYF.

The rearrangement joins TRBV14 to TRBJ2-3; unclear D gene. From germline, CDR1 is SGHDN and CDR2 FVKESK. The V end lost 1 base, the J end lost 4 bases, and 6 bases lay between the germline ends. The CDR3 consists of 13 residues. The chain's CDR3 is CASSQALADTQYF. The DNA for the CDR3 is TGTGCCAGCAGCCAAGCCCTAGCAGATACGCAGTATTTT.

V and J are TRBV10-2 and TRBJ1-2, with D unclear. Trimming took off 2 bases at V and 2 bases at J, with 6 bases between the two ends. The CDR3 runs 13 residues. Germline V lookup: CDR1 WSHSY, CDR2 SAAADI. This chain's CDR3 is CASSEDGNYGYTF. The DNA of the CDR3 is TGCGCCAGCAGTGAGGATGGGAACTATGGCTACACCTTC.

The chain has TRBV7-9 and TRBJ2-3, with D unclear. With 4 bases removed from V and 1 base from J, the gap between germline ends came to 15 bases. Germline V gene data show CDR1 as SEHNR and CDR2 as FQNEAQ (reference sequence). The CDR3 consists of 16 residues. CDR3 region: CASSWGTRWGTDTQYF. CDR3 DNA: TGTGCCAGCAGCTGGGGTACCCGATGGGGCACAGATACGCAGTATTTT.

The genes are TRBV5-1 and TRBJ1-1; maybe TRBD1 (6 bases). The CDR3 is 16 amino acids. CDR1 and CDR2 from the germline V gene are SGHRS and YFSETQ. V lost 3 bases to trimming and J lost 7 bases, with 22 bases between them. The CDR3 loop is CASSWTDVGAGGEAFF. The CDR3 DNA is TGCGCCAGCAGCTGGACAGACGTAGGAGCCGGGGGTGAAGCTTTCTTT.

This chain uses TRBV6-5 with TRBJ1-5, with no clear D. Germline CDR1 is MNHEY and CDR2 is SVGAGI. CDR3 size: 13 residues. The V end lost 4 bases, the J end lost 6 bases, and 10 bases lay between the germline ends. The CDR3 here is CASSLRRAQPQHF. For the CDR3, the DNA is TGTGCCAGCAGTTTGAGACGAGCTCAGCCCCAGCATTTT.